This T cell receptor (beta chain) emerged from a study of memory CD4+ T cells and cytomegalovirus serostatus. Study-level information: This sample comes from healthy Belgian adults, fewer than ten CMV seropositive, some 22 seronegative. Study-level findings and limits: Of under 200 reported CMV TCRbeta sequences, some 70 were found in memory CD4+ repertoires. Suggested: most of the CMV-linked TCR signature lies in CD4+ memory cells.

Concerning this clone: What it recognizes is unknown.

The sort gate was single viable CD3+CD4+CD8-CD45RO+ cells for memory CD4+ T cells. Data came from immunoSEQ multiplex PCR; TCRdb stores just in-frame clones and leaves some out. Here the sample spans about 52,000 clones, roughly 78% being singletons. The CDR3 contains 15 residues. V was clipped by 3 bases and J by 8 bases, with 19 bases between them. Germline CDR1 reads KGHSH; CDR2 reads LQKENI. The chain couples TRBV18 to TRBJ1-2; D may be TRBD1 (5 bases). The receptor's source is an adult in good health and CMV-seronegative. The sequenced material came from memory CD4+ T cells from blood. The CDR3 sequence: CASSPTEDSLAGYTF. CDR3 nucleotides: TGTGCCAGCTCACCGACAGAAGACAGCTTGGCAGGCTACACCTTC.